This T cell receptor (beta chain) was sequenced during a study of blood T cell repertoires in COVID-19. Looking at the study overall: From the United States, Italy and Spain came samples of acute and convalescent COVID-19.

While infection was still active, Seattle patients were enrolled and then followed longitudinally. The germline V and J ends were trimmed by 6 bases and 3 bases, with 18 bases remaining between them. Per germline, CDR1 MNHEY and CDR2 SMNVEV (reference sequence). This CDR3 comprises 15 residues. Per the original data handling: By means of reference gene primer amplification, nucleated cell counts were estimated. Measured with immunoSEQ multiplex PCR; TCRdb has only the in-frame clones, and not every one. V and J calls and clone size come straight from that table; D and trimming were deduced from the DNA. Of fewer than 450,000 clones listed, around nine tenths are singletons.

The origin of this receptor is a woman between 65 and 79 years old with COVID-19, enrolled during active disease. Sequencing input: peripheral blood. This chain connects TRBV27 to TRBJ2-7; perhaps TRBD1 as D (6 bases). The CDR3 bases are TGTGCCAGCAGCTTAACCCCGCAGGGGAGCTACGAGCAGTACTTC. Translating gives CASSLTPQGSYEQYF.